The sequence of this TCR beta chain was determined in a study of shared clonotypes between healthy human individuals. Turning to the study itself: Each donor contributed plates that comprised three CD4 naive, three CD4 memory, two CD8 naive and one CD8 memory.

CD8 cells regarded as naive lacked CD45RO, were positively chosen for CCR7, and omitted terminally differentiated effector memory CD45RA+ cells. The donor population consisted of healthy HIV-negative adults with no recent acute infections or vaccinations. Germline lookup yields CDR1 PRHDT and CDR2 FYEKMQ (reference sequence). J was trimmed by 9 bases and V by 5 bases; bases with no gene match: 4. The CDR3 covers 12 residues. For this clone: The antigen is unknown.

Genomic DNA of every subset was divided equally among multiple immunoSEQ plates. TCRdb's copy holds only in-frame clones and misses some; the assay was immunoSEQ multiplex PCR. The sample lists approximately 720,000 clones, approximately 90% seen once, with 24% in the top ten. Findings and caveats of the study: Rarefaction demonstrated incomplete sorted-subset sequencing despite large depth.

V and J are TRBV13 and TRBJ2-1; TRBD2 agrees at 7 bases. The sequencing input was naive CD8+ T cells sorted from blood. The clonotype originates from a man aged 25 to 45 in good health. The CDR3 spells CASSLSGTEQFF. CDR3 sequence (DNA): TGTGCCAGCAGCCTGAGCGGGACTGAGCAGTTCTTC.